Included here is one TCR beta chain sequence, with context. A much larger clone lies one base from this, so it may be a read error. The TCR beta CDR3 regions underwent amplification using RNA transcripts as the source. An initial round of RT-PCR targeting the TCR CDR3 relied on the HTBI primer set. MiXCR was run by TCRdb on the multiplex PCR reads, yielding one entry per CDR3 protein. Of about 320,000 distinct CDR3 sequences listed, 16% were seen once; the top ten hold 33%. These data are taken from a study of T cells in Graves' hyperthyroidism and ophthalmopathy. Study-wide background: The initial diagnosis was the point when peripheral blood was collected, ahead of any treatment.

No progression to ophthalmopathy during 18 months of follow-up defined stable disease. Patients aged 18 to 65 with hyperthyroidism were newly diagnosed, with duration under 2 months. The TCR was taken from a man aged 25-45 years with Graves' hyperthyroidism. The sample consisted of blood.

This CDR3 reads CAGSLAPGQGTYNEQFF. CDR3 nucleotide sequence: TGTGCCGGCAGCTTAGCCCCGGGACAGGGGACCTACAATGAGCAGTTCTTC. This chain uses TRBV13 with TRBJ2-1; 10 bases map to TRBD1. This CDR3 is 17 amino acids long. The V gene's germline CDR1 is PRHDT and CDR2 FYEKMQ (reference sequence).